This TCR beta chain came from a study of T cells expressing NK-cell markers. TCRdb reprocessed the 5' RACE reads, with one entry per CDR3 protein and no DNA. Its table records about 460,000 distinct CDR3 sequences. The germline V gene encodes CDR1 SGHRS and CDR2 YFSETQ. The CDR3 has 15 residues. The clonotype was recovered from a woman aged 45-65 years in good health. This chain connects TRBV5-1 to TRBJ2-3; checking the TCRdb D call of TRBD2 is not possible without DNA. Sequenced input: blood T cells: a sorted CD56 or NKG2C T cell subset, CD4+ or CD8+ T cells, or bulk PBMC T cells (not recorded which). The CDR3 sequence: CASSLLAGGLDTQYF. The whole variable domain, remainder taken from reference TRBV5-1 and TRBJ2-3, is KAGVTQTPRYLIKTRGQQVTLSCSPISGHRSVSWYQQTPGQGLQFLFEYFSETQRNKGNFPGRFSGRQFSNSRSEMNVSTLELGDSALYLCASSLLAGGLDTQYFGPGTRLTVL.